The 5 T cell receptor beta chains below all came from one sample that was sequenced in a study of T-cell reconstitution after alpha-beta-depleted transplantation in children. The TCRbeta library was prepared with unique molecular identifiers. One entry per CDR3 protein, called by TCRdb with MiXCR from the PCR reads. The sample lists around 130,000 distinct CDR3 sequences, more than 9.5% occurring once. The specimen comprised PBMCs, mostly from graft donor cells, sampled 180 days after TCRalphabeta/CD19-depleted stem cell transplant. The receptors derive from a girl under three years old who had a stem cell transplant for combined immunodeficiency, so the T cells may come from the graft donor.

The chain recombines TRBV11-2 with TRBJ2-7; 14 nucleotides agree with TRBD2. Germline loops: CDR1 SGHAT, CDR2 FQNNGV. There are 16 residues in the CDR3. V dropped 4 bases and J dropped 4; count of bases not matched to a gene: 6. The CDR3 is CASSYGTSGRGYEQYF. For the CDR3, the DNA is TGTGCCAGCAGCTATGGGACTAGCGGGAGAGGGTACGAGCAGTACTTC.

The V and J genes are TRBV2 and TRBJ2-5; maybe TRBD1 (6 bases). This CDR3 has 14 residues. CDR1 SNHLY and CDR2 FYNNEI come from the germline V gene. V shed 6 bases and J shed 1 base, with 12 bases lying between them. This CDR3 reads CASSLTGIQETQYF. The DNA for the CDR3 is TGTGCCAGCAGCCTAACAGGGATCCAAGAGACCCAGTACTTC.

The table lists this clonotype with a few counts. The chain has TRBV6-2 or TRBV6-3 and TRBJ2-4; 13 bases agree with TRBD2. The V and J ends lost 5 bases and 8 bases, in that order; junction bases with no gene match: 21. The germline CDR1 and CDR2 sequences are MNHEY and SVGEGT. The CDR3 sequence is 20 residues long. The CDR3 nucleotides are TGTGCCAGCAGTCCCCAGGGACTAGCGGGAAAGAGGGAAAAGTGGGACATTCAGTACTTC. Residues: CASSPQGLAGKREKWDIQYF.

This clonotype was found a few times. The chain links TRBV12-3 or TRBV12-4 to TRBJ2-7; TRBD2 is a possible D gene (6 bases). The CDR3 extends over 15 amino acids. Trimming took 5 bases from V and 6 from J, leaving 20 bases between them. This chain's CDR3 is CASSAWTILQGEQYF. Written as DNA, the CDR3 is TGTGCCAGCAGTGCCTGGACTATTCTTCAAGGCGAGCAGTACTTC.

The chain links TRBV27 to TRBJ1-4, with D possibly matching TRBD1 (6 bases). CDR1 is MNHEY and CDR2 is SMNVEV in the germline V gene (reference sequence). The CDR3 consists of 14 residues. V was trimmed by 7 bases and J by 5 bases, leaving 14 bases between them. CDR3 bases: TGTGCCAGCAAACTGTGGGACAAGAATGAAAAACTGTTTTTT. Its protein product is CASKLWDKNEKLFF.